The 6 T cell receptor beta chains below come from one sample, sequenced in a study of spatial heterogeneity in lung cancer. Regarding time point: sample taken at primary tumor resection. A single record per CDR3 protein comes from TCRdb applying MiXCR to the 5' RACE reads. The sample contains some 11,000 distinct CDR3 sequences, 5.2% of which appear only once. Study-level points and caveats: In tumors, expanded intratumoral alpha and beta TCR counts tracked mutation counts.

For these receptors, no antigen is known. The sequences come from lung tumor tissue, collected at surgery. The receptors stem from a male donor with early-stage non-small cell lung cancer.

A remark on this clonotype: Because the library targeted alpha chains, this beta chain is an off-target read whose size means little. V gene TRBV13 combines with J gene TRBJ2-5; the match to TRBD2 covers 14 bases. This CDR3 comprises 17 residues. CDR1 is PRHDT, CDR2 FYEKMQ, per germline (reference sequence). With 6 bases clipped from V and 2 bases from J, the junction kept 8 bases outside the gene matches. In nucleotides, the CDR3 is TGTGCCAGCAGTCCTACCTGGACTAGCGGGGGGCAAGAGACCCAGTACTTC. This sequence encodes CASSPTWTSGGQETQYF.

In this sample, this clonotype turned up many times. A library prepared for alpha chains yielded this beta chain as an off-target read; its size is of little meaning. This chain joins TRBV4-3 and TRBJ1-1, with D perhaps matching TRBD1 (5 bases). There are 14 residues in the CDR3. Germline lookup yields CDR1 LGHNA and CDR2 YSLEER. Trimming cost V 4 bases and J 5 bases, with 14 bases left between them. CDR3 coding DNA: TGCGCCAGCAGCCCCGCCTCCCGGGGGACTGAAGCTTTCTTT. This gives the protein CASSPASRGTEAFF.

This clonotype is judged medium-sized. The library was built for alpha chains, so this beta chain is an off-target read and its size means little. V is TRBV20-1 and J is TRBJ1-6; TRBD1 aligns across 9 bases. The CDR3 sequence is 15 residues long. V was clipped by 6 bases and J by 4 bases; unmatched bases: 7. The germline V gene encodes CDR1 DFQATT and CDR2 SNEGSKA (reference sequence). The CDR3 DNA reads as TGCAGTGCCACCGGGACAGGGTTGTATAATTCACCCCTCCACTTT. It specifies CSATGTGLYNSPLHF.

About this clonotype itself: As an off-target read in a library built for alpha chains, this beta chain has a frequency of little significance. The CDR3 coding sequence is TGCGCCAGCAGCGTGCAGATCTTTAGCTCCTACGAGCAGTACTTC. Protein sequence: CASSVQIFSSYEQYF. The chain joins TRBV5-1 to TRBJ2-7, with D uncertain. This CDR3 region has 15 residues. Trimming removed 4 bases from V and 0 bases from J, with 14 bases in between. Germline CDR1 SGHRS, CDR2 YFSETQ.

This clonotype showed up many times. The library was built for alpha chains, so this beta chain is an off-target read and its size means little. The chain is built from TRBV25-1 and TRBJ2-5; the match to TRBD2 covers 9 bases. Germline values: CDR1 MGHDK, CDR2 SYGVNS. After removal of 5 bases from V and 4 bases from J, the junction contained 11 bases not matched to a gene. This CDR3 region has 16 residues. DNA of the CDR3: TGTGCCAGCAGTCCGCTTAGCGGGGGAGATCGAGAGACCCAGTACTTC. It codes for CASSPLSGGDRETQYF.

Of note for this clonotype: Since the library was made to target alpha chains, this beta chain is a stray read and its abundance is not meaningful. This sequence joins TRBV7-2 and TRBJ1-5; tentative D call: TRBD1 (5 bases). The germline V gene encodes CDR1 SGHTA and CDR2 FQGNSA. CDR3 size: 14 residues. Trimming took 2 bases from V and 2 from J, leaving 7 bases between them. Written as DNA, the CDR3 is TGTGCCAGCAGCTTATGGGACGGCAATCAGCCCCAGCATTTT. Translating it yields CASSLWDGNQPQHF.